The entry below gives a single TCR beta chain sequence along with its context. The antigen is unknown. These data are taken from a study of shared clonotypes between healthy human individuals. Study information: The study used three CD4 naive, three CD4 memory, two CD8 naive and one CD8 memory plate per donor. General observations from the study: Rarefaction showed that sequencing of sorted subsets was incomplete (despite large depth).

Measured with immunoSEQ multiplex PCR; TCRdb has only the in-frame clones, and not every one. The data contain about 1 million clones, 60% to 80% of them singletons. Trimming cost V 1 base and J 9 bases, with 10 bases left between them. The CDR3 length is 12 residues. Germline values: CDR1 GTSNPN, CDR2 SVGIG (reference sequence). J is TRBJ2-1 and V is TRBV30; D possibly matches TRBD1 or TRBD2 (5 bases each). Sequenced input: memory CD4+ T cells sorted from blood. Noted subset: CD45RA-negative fraction. This sequence originates from a man younger than 35 in good health. CDR3 loop: CAWSAQGAEQFF. CDR3 nucleotides: TGTGCCTGGAGTGCCCAGGGAGCTGAGCAGTTCTTC.